These 6 T cell receptor beta chains came from one sample sequenced in a study of cytomegalovirus exposure and HLA in healthy donors. The PCR ran on 60 Vbeta and 13 Jbeta primers. TCRdb's copy holds only in-frame clones and misses some; the assay was immunoSEQ multiplex PCR. The sample lists fewer than 250,000 clones, about three quarters seen once, with about 14% in the top ten. Sequences were obtained from PBMCs. Receptor source: a man aged 35 to 55 in good health and CMV-seronegative.

The chain uses TRBV28 and TRBJ2-7, with a weak D call TRBD1 (5 bases). Germline V CDR1 and CDR2: MDHEN, SYDVKM. The CDR3 sequence is 13 residues long. The V end lost 7 bases, the J end lost 2 bases, and 12 bases lay between the germline ends. CDR3 amino acids: CASTQGTAYEQYF. As DNA, the CDR3 is TGTGCCAGCACCCAGGGTACAGCCTACGAGCAGTACTTC.

The rearrangement links TRBV28 to TRBJ1-2; TRBD1 is a possible D gene (5 bases). CDR1 and CDR2 (germline): MDHEN, SYDVKM. Trimming took off 4 bases at V and 9 bases at J, with 18 bases between the two ends. The length of the CDR3 is 14 residues. In DNA, the CDR3 is TGTGCCAGCAGTTCAACGGGGACTCCTATGAGCTACACCTTC. It translates to CASSSTGTPMSYTF.

The chain carries TRBV10-3 and TRBJ1-2; TRBD1 aligns across 7 bases. Trimming removed 3 bases from V and 3 bases from J; junction bases left unmatched: 7. CDR3 length: 15 residues. CDR1 and CDR2 from the germline V gene are ENHRY and SYGVKD. The CDR3, as DNA: TGTGCCATCAGTGAATACAGGGGACCTGACTATGGCTACACCTTC. Protein sequence: CAISEYRGPDYGYTF.

The V and J genes are TRBV11-3 and TRBJ1-6; D unclear. The V end was cut by 4 bases, the J end by 6 bases, with 13 bases between. Germline V lookup: CDR1 SGHNT, CDR2 YENEEA. The CDR3 has 15 residues. The CDR3 bases are TGTGCCAGCAGCTCCCCGGGAAGTAGTAATTCACCCCTCCACTTT. It yields the protein CASSSPGSSNSPLHF.

The chain employs TRBV6-6 and TRBJ1-5; 8 bases map to TRBD1. The CDR3 has 15 residues. Trimming took 2 bases from V and 5 from J; bases not matched to a gene: 5. Germline CDR1 is MNHNY and CDR2 is SVGAGI (reference sequence). The CDR3 DNA follows: TGTGCCAGCAGTTACGTTCTGACAGGGGATCAGCCCCAGCATTTT. Translation gives CASSYVLTGDQPQHF.

The gene calls are TRBV6-1 and TRBJ1-2; the D gene is possibly TRBD1 (5 bases). Deletions cut 3 bases from V and 6 bases from J, with 11 bases between. The CDR3 is 13 residues long. Germline CDR1 MNHNS, CDR2 SASEGT. CDR3 sequence: CASSDFRAHGYTF. The CDR3 DNA reads TGTGCCAGCAGTGATTTCAGGGCTCATGGCTACACCTTC.